This is a list of T cell receptor beta chains from one sample in a study of Graves' ophthalmopathy and Graves' hyperthyroidism. TCRdb fed the multiplex PCR reads into MiXCR, producing one record per CDR3 protein. The repertoire includes about 24,000 distinct CDR3 sequences, approximately 48% of them detected once, and roughly 6.5% sits in the top ten. Sequenced: peripheral blood. The source is an adult woman with stable Graves' hyperthyroidism. The CDR3 runs from the conserved cysteine through the conserved F or W. D genes are given only for firm matches. Clone size appears in some rows only: once, few, many, or a class for an expanded clone.

CDR3 protein | CDR3 DNA | clone size | V gene | D gene | J gene
CASSLGLAVSPLHF | TGTGCCAGCAGCTTAGGTCTGGCAGTTTCACCCCTCCACTTT | NA | TRBV7-9 | NA | TRBJ1-6
CASSEGGEQYF | TGTGCCAGCAGCGAAGGGGGGGAGCAGTACTTC | medium-sized | TRBV7-9 | NA | TRBJ2-7
CASSSPGMGSPLHF | TGTGCCAGCAGCTCCCCAGGGATGGGGTCACCCCTCCACTTT | few | TRBV7-9 | NA | TRBJ1-6
CSVSGGLGQPQHF | TGCAGCGTATCAGGGGGTCTTGGTCAGCCCCAGCATTTT | medium-sized | TRBV29-1 | TRBD1 | TRBJ1-5
CASSNRTSEAEQYF | TGTGCCAGCAGCAATCGGACTAGCGAAGCCGAGCAGTACTTC | once | TRBV7-9 | TRBD2 | TRBJ2-7
CASTSLAYRDPEYF | TGTGCCAGCACCAGCTTGGCTTACCGGGACCCAGAATACTTC | NA | TRBV7-2 | NA | TRBJ2-7
CASSQGARGGGEQYF | TGTGCCAGCAGCCAAGGCGCGCGGGGAGGGGGCGAGCAGTACTTC | once | TRBV14 | NA | TRBJ2-7
CSASKREPSDTQYF | TGCAGTGCTTCCAAGCGGGAGCCCTCAGATACGCAGTATTTT | NA | TRBV20-1 | TRBD2 | TRBJ2-3
CASRGRGAQYF | TGTGCCAGCAGAGGACGCGGCGCGCAGTATTTT | NA | TRBV25-1 | NA | TRBJ2-3
CASSPGQRNQPQHF | TGTGCCAGCAGCCCGGGACAGAGAAATCAGCCCCAGCATTTT | many | TRBV14 | TRBD1 | TRBJ1-5
CASSRNPGLISEKLFF | TGTGCCAGCAGCCGCAATCCGGGGTTGATTAGTGAAAAGCTGTTTTTT | many | TRBV4-2 | NA | TRBJ1-4
CASSLVGGGQPQHF | TGTGCCAGCAGCTTAGTAGGGGGAGGTCAGCCCCAGCATTTT | medium-sized | TRBV7-2 | NA | TRBJ1-5
CASGDRDRYNEQFF | TGTGCCAGCGGGGACAGGGATCGCTACAATGAGCAGTTCTTC | medium-sized | TRBV9 | TRBD1 | TRBJ2-1
CASSEAGDSPDTQYF | TGTGCCAGCAGCGAAGCGGGAGATTCCCCGGATACGCAGTATTTT | NA | TRBV9 | TRBD2 | TRBJ2-3
CASSIGPRGSGNTTYF | TGTGCCAGTAGTATAGGACCGCGGGGCTCTGGAAACACCACATATTTT | NA | TRBV19 | NA | TRBJ1-3
CASSIRQDPNAEAFF | TGCGCCAGCAGCATAAGACAGGACCCTAACGCTGAAGCTTTCTTT | NA | TRBV5-1 | NA | TRBJ1-1
CASSLAWGNQPQHF | TGTGCCAGCAGCTTAGCGTGGGGGAATCAGCCCCAGCATTTT | NA | TRBV7-6 | NA | TRBJ1-5
CASSSTGGRETQHF | TGTGCCAGCAGCTCGACAGGGGGCCGCGAGACCCAGCATTTT | NA | TRBV11-2 | TRBD1 | TRBJ1-5
CSARVRFSGNTIYF | TGCAGTGCTAGAGTTAGGTTCTCTGGAAACACCATATATTTT | many | TRBV20-1 | NA | TRBJ1-3
CATSDYRPGDTDTQYF | TGTGCCACCAGTGATTATCGGCCAGGGGACACAGATACGCAGTATTTT | medium-sized | TRBV24-1 | NA | TRBJ2-3
CASSLLGTRSTGELFF | TGTGCCAGCAGCTTACTTGGGACTAGGAGCACCGGGGAGCTGTTTTTT | medium-sized | TRBV7-2 | TRBD2 | TRBJ2-2
CASSYRQAGQPQYF | TGTGCCAGCAGTTACAGGCAGGCTGGTCAGCCCCAGTACTTC | NA | TRBV6-5 | NA | TRBJ2-5
CASSYDHNAEAF | TGTGCCAGCAGTTACGATCATAACGCTGAAGCTTTC | NA | TRBV6-5 | NA | TRBJ2-6
CASSLGGSLYEQYF | TGTGCCAGCAGTTTAGGGGGGTCCCTATACGAGCAGTACTTC | NA | TRBV28 | NA | TRBJ2-7
CASSVRTAPSYEQYF | TGTGCCAGCAGCGTTCGTACAGCTCCCTCTTACGAGCAGTACTTC | medium-sized | TRBV9 | NA | TRBJ2-7
CASSLGVETEASF | TGTGCCAGCAGCTTGGGGGTAGAGACTGAAGCTTCCTTT | NA | TRBV5-5 | NA | TRBJ1-1
CASSEMSDTGVLFF | TGTGCCAGCAGTGAAATGTCGGACACCGGGGTGCTGTTTTTT | once | TRBV6-1 | NA | TRBJ2-2
CASSPGTSGIWGETQYF | TGTGCCAGCAGTCCCGGGACTAGCGGGATATGGGGTGAGACCCAGTACTTC | many | TRBV6-5 | TRBD2 | TRBJ2-5
CASHMGTANTEAFF | TGTGCCAGCCACATGGGGACAGCAAACACTGAAGCTTTCTTT | few | TRBV7-9 | TRBD1 | TRBJ1-1
CASSGAGELFF | TGCGCCAGCAGCGGGGCCGGGGAGCTGTTTTTT | NA | TRBV10-2 | NA | TRBJ2-2
CASGLAGKETQYF | TGTGCCAGCGGACTAGCGGGTAAAGAGACCCAGTACTTC | few | TRBV6-1 | TRBD2 | TRBJ2-5
CSAIAGGADNSPLHF | TGCAGTGCTATCGCTGGGGGAGCGGATAATTCACCCCTCCACTTT | NA | TRBV20-1 | NA | TRBJ1-6
CASSLPMDSYNEQFF | TGTGCCAGCAGCCTTCCGATGGACTCCTACAATGAGCAGTTCTTC | medium-sized | TRBV13 | NA | TRBJ2-1
CSVIPLAGVHTF | TGCAGCGTCATACCTCTAGCGGGAGTCCACACCTTC | NA | TRBV29-1 | NA | TRBJ1-2
CASSSTVNEQFF | TGTGCCAGCAGCTCGACAGTCAATGAGCAGTTCTTC | NA | TRBV7-8 | NA | TRBJ2-1
CASSTRDTPGGALHF | TGCGCCAGCAGCACCAGGGACACCCCGGGAGGGGCCCTCCACTTT | NA | TRBV2 | NA | TRBJ1-6
CASSGTGTPGELFF | TGTGCCAGCAGCGGGACGGGTACTCCTGGGGAGCTGTTTTTT | once | TRBV6-4 | NA | TRBJ2-2
CASSLGAGQQETQYF | TGTGCCAGCAGCTTGGGAGCGGGGCAGCAAGAGACCCAGTACTTC | once | TRBV5-6 | TRBD2 | TRBJ2-5
CASRGTDRGTYEQYF | TGTGCCAGCAGGGGGACGGACAGGGGGACCTACGAGCAGTACTTC | many | TRBV28 | TRBD1 | TRBJ2-7
CSARDLGTGAHEQYF | TGCAGTGCTAGAGATCTGGGGACGGGGGCTCACGAGCAGTACTTC | many | TRBV20-1 | NA | TRBJ2-7
CASSLSGTGPFSGNTIYF | TGTGCCAGCAGCTTATCGGGGACAGGGCCGTTCTCTGGAAACACCATATATTTT | NA | TRBV7-2 | TRBD1 | TRBJ1-3
CATRDTEKLFF | TGTGCCACCCGGGACACAGAAAAACTGTTTTTT | few | TRBV6-5 | NA | TRBJ1-4
CASSESLSRKATREVGNQPQHF | TGCGCCAGCAGTGAGTCTCTCTCACGTAAGGCTACCAGGGAGGTCGGCAATCAGCCCCAGCATTTT | NA | TRBV10-1 | NA | TRBJ1-5
CASSNSGSVDEQFF | TGCGCCAGCAGTAATAGCGGGAGTGTCGATGAGCAGTTCTTC | medium-sized | TRBV5-1 | TRBD2 | TRBJ2-1